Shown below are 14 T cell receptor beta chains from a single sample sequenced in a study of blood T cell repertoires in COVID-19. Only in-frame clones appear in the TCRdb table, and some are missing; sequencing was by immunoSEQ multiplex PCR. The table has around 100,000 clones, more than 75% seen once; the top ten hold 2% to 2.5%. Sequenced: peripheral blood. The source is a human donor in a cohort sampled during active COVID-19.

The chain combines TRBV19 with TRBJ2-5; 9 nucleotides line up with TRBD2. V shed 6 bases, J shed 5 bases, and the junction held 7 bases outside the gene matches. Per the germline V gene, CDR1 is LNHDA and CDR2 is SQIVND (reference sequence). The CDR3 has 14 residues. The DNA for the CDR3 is TGTGCCAGTAGCCAAGCGGGGGGTTGGGAGACCCAGTACTTC. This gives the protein CASSQAGGWETQYF.

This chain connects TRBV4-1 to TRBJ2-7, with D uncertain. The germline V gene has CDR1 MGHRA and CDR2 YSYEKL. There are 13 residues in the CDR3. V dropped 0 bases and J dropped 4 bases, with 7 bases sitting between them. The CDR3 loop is CASSQEADYEQYF. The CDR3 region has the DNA TGCGCCAGCAGCCAAGAGGCAGATTACGAGCAGTACTTC.

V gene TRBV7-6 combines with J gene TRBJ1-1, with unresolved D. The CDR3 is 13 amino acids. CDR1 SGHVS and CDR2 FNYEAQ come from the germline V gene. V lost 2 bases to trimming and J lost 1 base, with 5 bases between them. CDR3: CASSLFGNTEAFF. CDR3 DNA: TGTGCCAGCAGCTTATTCGGGAACACTGAAGCTTTCTTT.

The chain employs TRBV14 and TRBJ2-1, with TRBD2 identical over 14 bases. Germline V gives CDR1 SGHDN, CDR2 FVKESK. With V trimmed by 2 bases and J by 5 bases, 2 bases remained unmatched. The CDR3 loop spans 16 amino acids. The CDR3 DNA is TGTGCCAGCAGCCAATTGGGACTAGCGGGAGACAATGAGCAGTTCTTC. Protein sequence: CASSQLGLAGDNEQFF. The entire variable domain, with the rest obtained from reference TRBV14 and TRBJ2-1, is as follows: EAGVTQFPSHSVIEKGQTVTLRCDPISGHDNLYWYRRVMGKEIKFLLHFVKESKQDESGMPNNRFLAERTGGTYSTLKVQPAELEDSGVYFCASSQLGLAGDNEQFFGPGTRLTVL.

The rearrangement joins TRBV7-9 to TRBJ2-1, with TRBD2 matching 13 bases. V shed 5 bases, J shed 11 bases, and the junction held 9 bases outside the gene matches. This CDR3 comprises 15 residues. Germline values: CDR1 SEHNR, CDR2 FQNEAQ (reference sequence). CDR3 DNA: TGTGCCAGCAGCGCTCCGGGACTAGCGGGGTCTAAGCAGTTCTTC. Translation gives CASSAPGLAGSKQFF.

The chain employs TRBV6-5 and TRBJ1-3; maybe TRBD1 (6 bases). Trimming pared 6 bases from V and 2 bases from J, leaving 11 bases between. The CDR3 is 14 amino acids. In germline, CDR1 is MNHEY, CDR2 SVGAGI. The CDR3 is CASSLHRAGNTIYF. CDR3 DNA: TGTGCCAGCAGCCTCCACAGGGCTGGAAACACCATATATTTT.

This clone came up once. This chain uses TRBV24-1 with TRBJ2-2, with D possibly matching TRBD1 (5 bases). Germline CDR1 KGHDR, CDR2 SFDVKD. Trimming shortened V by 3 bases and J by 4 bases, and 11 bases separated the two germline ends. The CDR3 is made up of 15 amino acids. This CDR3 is CATSDPRVATGELFF. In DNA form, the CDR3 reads TGTGCCACCAGTGATCCCAGGGTGGCCACCGGGGAGCTGTTTTTT.

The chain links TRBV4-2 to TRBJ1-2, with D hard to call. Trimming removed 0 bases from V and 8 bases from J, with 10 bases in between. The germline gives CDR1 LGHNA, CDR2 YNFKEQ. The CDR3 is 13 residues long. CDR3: CASSQDGDSGYTF. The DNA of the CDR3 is TGTGCCAGCAGCCAAGACGGGGATAGCGGCTACACCTTC.

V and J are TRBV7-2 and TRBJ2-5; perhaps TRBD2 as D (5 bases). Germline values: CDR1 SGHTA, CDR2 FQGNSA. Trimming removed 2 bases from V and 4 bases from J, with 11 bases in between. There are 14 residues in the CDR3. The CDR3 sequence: CASSLSGVRETQYF. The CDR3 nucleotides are TGTGCCAGCAGCTTATCCGGGGTAAGAGAGACCCAGTACTTC.

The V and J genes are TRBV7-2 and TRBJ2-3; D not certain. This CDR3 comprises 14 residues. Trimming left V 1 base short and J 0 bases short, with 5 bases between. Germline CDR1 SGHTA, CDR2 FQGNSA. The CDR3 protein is CASSLGSSTDTQYF. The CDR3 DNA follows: TGTGCCAGCAGCTTAGGTAGTAGCACAGATACGCAGTATTTT.

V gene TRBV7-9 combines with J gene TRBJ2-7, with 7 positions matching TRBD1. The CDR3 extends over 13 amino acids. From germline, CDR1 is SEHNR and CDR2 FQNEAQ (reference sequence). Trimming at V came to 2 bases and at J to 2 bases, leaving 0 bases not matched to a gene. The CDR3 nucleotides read TGTGCCAGCAGCTTACAGGGGGCCTACGAGCAGTACTTC. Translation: CASSLQGAYEQYF.

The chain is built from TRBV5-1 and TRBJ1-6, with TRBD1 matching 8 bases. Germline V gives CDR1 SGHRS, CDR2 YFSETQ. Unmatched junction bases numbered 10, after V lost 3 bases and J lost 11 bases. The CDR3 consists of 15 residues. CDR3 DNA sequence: TGCGCCAGCAGCTCCGAGCTCAGGGGGCAGACACCCCTCCACTTT. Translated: CASSSELRGQTPLHF.

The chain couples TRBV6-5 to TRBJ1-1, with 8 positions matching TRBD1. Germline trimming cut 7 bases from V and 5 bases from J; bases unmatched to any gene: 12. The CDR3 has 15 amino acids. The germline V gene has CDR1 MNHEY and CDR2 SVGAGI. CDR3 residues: CASTRTGTGETEAFF. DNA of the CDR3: TGTGCCAGCACTCGGACAGGGACGGGGGAAACTGAAGCTTTCTTT.

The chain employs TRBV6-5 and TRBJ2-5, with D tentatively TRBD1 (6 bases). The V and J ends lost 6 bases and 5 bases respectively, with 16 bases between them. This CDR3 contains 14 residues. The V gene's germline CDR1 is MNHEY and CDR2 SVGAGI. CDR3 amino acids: CASRKQGFYETQYF. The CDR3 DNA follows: TGTGCCAGCAGGAAACAGGGATTTTACGAGACCCAGTACTTC.